The text below deals with one T cell receptor beta chain. Its cognate antigen is unknown. This CDR3 region has 16 residues. Per germline, CDR1 SGHVS and CDR2 FQNEAQ. Trimming cost V 4 bases and J 4 bases; bases outside gene matches: 10. Subsets obtained from CD4+ cells comprised CD45RA+ naive and CD45RA-negative memory cells. This sample is drawn from a study of shared clonotypes between healthy human individuals. Overall study results and limits: Among several donors, about 5% of naive CD4 clonotypes were found in common.

Authors' processing steps: Quality scores were absent from the junction-only immunoSEQ sequences, so filtering differed. Here immunoSEQ multiplex PCR was the method, and the copy in TCRdb shows in-frame clones only, minus some. V, J and clone size derive from that table, while D and trimming were established from the DNA sequence. The table has about 960,000 clones, over 60% seen once. The sequence was collected from a man between 18 and 35 years old in good health. Sequencing input: memory CD4+ T cells sorted from blood. The subset is: CD45RA-negative fraction. The J gene is TRBJ2-7, the V gene TRBV7-8; 10 bases align to TRBD2. The DNA of the CDR3 is TGTGCCAGCAGCTCAAGGCCTAGCGGGGGAGTTTACGAGCAGTACTTC. Translated, it gives CASSSRPSGGVYEQYF.